This TCR beta chain is from a study of identical twins. TCRdb ran MiXCR on the 5' RACE reads and lists one entry per CDR3 protein. Of fewer than 900,000 distinct CDR3 sequences in the sample, over 15% were seen once. The table lists this clonotype with a few counts. This CDR3 contains 15 residues. This sample was also put to use in a study of T cells expressing NK-cell markers. That investigation notes: What restricted sorting to alpha-beta TCR T cells in several experiments was an anti-gamma-delta TCR antibody. In about six donors, dominant CD3+CD56+NKG2C+ clones formed roughly 1.0-7.0% of CD8+ cells.

The sample taken for sequencing was PBMCs. The rearrangement links TRBV21-1 to TRBJ1-2; no check of the table's D call, TRBD1, against the DNA was made. TRBV21-1 is annotated as a pseudogene. The sequence was collected from a woman between 18 and 29 years old in good health. Here the CDR3 reads CASNPCPYFGYGYTF. Here the CDR3 DNA reads TGTGCCAGCAACCCCTGCCCCTACTTTGGCTATGGCTACACCTTC.